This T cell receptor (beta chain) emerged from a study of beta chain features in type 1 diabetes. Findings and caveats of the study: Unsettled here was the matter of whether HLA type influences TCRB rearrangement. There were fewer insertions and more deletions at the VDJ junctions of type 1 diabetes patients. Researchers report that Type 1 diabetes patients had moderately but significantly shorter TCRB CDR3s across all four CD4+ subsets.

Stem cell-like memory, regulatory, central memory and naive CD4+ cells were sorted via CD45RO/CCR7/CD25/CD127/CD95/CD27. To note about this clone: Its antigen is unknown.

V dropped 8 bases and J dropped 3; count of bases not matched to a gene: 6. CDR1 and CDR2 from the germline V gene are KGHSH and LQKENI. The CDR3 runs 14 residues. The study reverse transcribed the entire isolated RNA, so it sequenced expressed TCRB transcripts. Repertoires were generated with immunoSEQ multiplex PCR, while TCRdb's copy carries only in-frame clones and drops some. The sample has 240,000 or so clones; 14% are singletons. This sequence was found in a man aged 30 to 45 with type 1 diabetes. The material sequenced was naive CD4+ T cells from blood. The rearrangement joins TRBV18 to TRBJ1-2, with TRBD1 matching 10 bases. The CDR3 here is CASHQDRGDYGYTF. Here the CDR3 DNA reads TGTGCCAGCCACCAGGACAGGGGGGACTATGGCTACACCTTC. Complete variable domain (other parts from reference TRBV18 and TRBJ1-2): NAGVMQNPRHLVRRRGQEARLRCSPMKGHSHVYWYRQLPEEGLKFMVYLQKENIIDESGMPKERFSAEFPKEGPSILRIQQVVRGDSAAYFCASHQDRGDYGYTFGSGTRLTVV.